Each of the 22 T cell receptor beta chains below was sequenced from the same sample in a study of T cell responses to AZD1222 COVID-19 vaccine. Data came from immunoSEQ multiplex PCR; TCRdb stores just in-frame clones and leaves some out. The data show fewer than 65,000 clones, 70% to 90% seen once. Sequenced here: peripheral blood, sampled 28 days after the second AZD1222 dose. These receptors came from an adult who received the AZD1222 COVID-19 vaccine.

The rearrangement uses TRBV4-1 and TRBJ2-7; perhaps TRBD2 as D (5 bases). Germline assignment: CDR1 MGHRA and CDR2 YSYEKL. This CDR3 comprises 14 residues. V lost 3 bases to trimming and J lost 2 bases, with 11 bases between them. CDR3 sequence: CASSHQPGAYEQYF. Written as DNA, the CDR3 is TGCGCCAGCAGCCATCAACCCGGGGCCTACGAGCAGTACTTC.

The chain links TRBV4-3 to TRBJ2-2; possible D gene TRBD2, 7 bases. The CDR3 consists of 16 residues. The germline gives CDR1 LGHNA, CDR2 YSLEER. V lost 11 bases, J lost 4 bases, and 23 bases lay in between. The CDR3 loop reads CAPVAGEGGSTGELFF. CDR3 coding DNA: TGCGCCCCCGTGGCAGGGGAGGGAGGGAGCACCGGGGAGCTGTTTTTT.

The chain has TRBV12-3 or TRBV12-4 and TRBJ1-1; D is uncertain. This CDR3 comprises 12 residues. The V gene lost 3 bases and the J gene lost 11 bases, with 13 bases spanning the gap. For the CDR3, the DNA is TGTGCCAGCAGTTTGGGCAGGTCATCGGCTTTCTTT. Translating gives CASSLGRSSAFF.

The chain is built from TRBV7-6 and TRBJ2-6; D might be TRBD2 (6 bases). Between the trimmed V and J ends, which lost 4 bases and 0 bases, there was a span of 7 bases. The CDR3 sequence is 15 residues long. CDR1 is SGHVS and CDR2 is FNYEAQ in the germline V gene. CDR3 in DNA: TGTGCCAGCAGCTCGGGAGTCTCTGGGGCCAACGTCCTGACTTTC. Translating gives CASSSGVSGANVLTF. The variable domain in full, completed from reference TRBV7-6 and TRBJ2-6, reads GAGVSQSPRYKVTKRGQDVALRCDPISGHVSLYWYRQALGQGPEFLTYFNYEAQQDKSGLPNDRFSAERPEGSISTLTIQRTEQRDSAMYRCASSSGVSGANVLTFGAGSRLTVL.

The chain uses TRBV28 and TRBJ1-1; D is undetermined. The V and J ends lost 6 bases and 4 bases respectively, with 15 bases between them. Germline lookup yields CDR1 MDHEN and CDR2 SYDVKM. CDR3 length: 14 residues. DNA for the CDR3: TGTGCCAGCAGACCTGCTGGGTTAGGCACTGAAGCTTTCTTT. Its translation is CASRPAGLGTEAFF.

This sequence joins TRBV18 and TRBJ1-3, with D possibly TRBD1 on 5 matching bases. V lost 4 bases and J 1 base, leaving 11 bases between the germline ends. The CDR3 totals 15 residues. Germline CDR1 is KGHSH and CDR2 is LQKENI. The DNA of the CDR3 is TGTGCCAGCTCACGAGACGGGGGATCTGGAAACACCATATATTTT. This translates into CASSRDGGSGNTIYF.

The chain recombines TRBV6-5 with TRBJ1-2, with TRBD1 identical over 9 bases. Germline V gene lookup returns CDR1 MNHEY and CDR2 SVGAGI. V was clipped by 5 bases and J by 4 bases; unmatched bases: 5. The CDR3 extends over 14 amino acids. The CDR3 DNA is TGTGCCAGCAGTCGGACAGGGGAAATCTATGGCTACACCTTC. Translated, it gives CASSRTGEIYGYTF.

This sequence joins TRBV9 and TRBJ2-7; D may be TRBD1 or TRBD2 (5 bases each). Trimming removed 3 bases from V and 1 base from J, with 11 bases in between. Germline V gene data show CDR1 as SGDLS and CDR2 as YYNGEE. This CDR3 is built from 14 residues. The CDR3 is CASSDGDGSYEQYF. In nucleotides, the CDR3 is TGTGCCAGCAGCGACGGGGACGGGTCCTACGAGCAGTACTTC.

The chain is built from TRBV11-3 and TRBJ2-3; D uncertain. The CDR3 spans 14 residues. V was shortened by 5 bases and J by 4 bases, with 13 bases between the two germline ends. CDR1 and CDR2 from the germline V gene are SGHNT and YENEEA. CDR3 nucleotides: TGTGCCAGCAGCGTCAGCTCGAACGCAGATACGCAGTATTTT. Its translation: CASSVSSNADTQYF.

The gene calls are TRBV7-9 and TRBJ1-5; D is uncertain. From germline, CDR1 is SEHNR and CDR2 FQNEAQ (reference sequence). Deletions cut 5 bases from V and 6 bases from J, with 17 bases between. The CDR3 spans 15 residues. The CDR3 protein is CASSPVEGYAQPQHF. CDR3 bases: TGTGCCAGCAGCCCGGTGGAGGGCTATGCTCAGCCCCAGCATTTT.

The chain joins TRBV7-9 to TRBJ1-2; 11 bases map to TRBD1. The V gene end was trimmed by 6 bases and the J gene end by 8 bases; junction bases not matched to a gene: 5. This CDR3 spans 13 amino acids. Per germline, CDR1 SEHNR and CDR2 FQNEAQ (reference sequence). The CDR3 sequence is CASRPGTGGGYTF. The CDR3 region has the DNA TGTGCCAGCAGACCCGGGACAGGGGGAGGCTACACCTTC.

The chain uses TRBV19 and TRBJ1-3, with D possibly TRBD1 on 6 matching bases. CDR1 is LNHDA and CDR2 is SQIVND in the germline V gene (reference sequence). The CDR3 is 13 amino acids. V dropped 7 bases and J dropped 2 bases, with 9 bases sitting between them. This chain's CDR3 is CASTRTAGNTIYF. For the CDR3, the DNA is TGTGCCAGTACCCGGACAGCTGGAAACACCATATATTTT. The full variable domain, with the rest looked up from reference TRBV19 and TRBJ1-3, is DGGITQSPKYLFRKEGQNVTLSCEQNLNHDAMYWYRQDPGQGLRLIYYSQIVNDFQKGDIAEGYSVSREKKESFPLTVTSAQKNPTAFYLCASTRTAGNTIYFGEGSWLTVV.

This rearrangement joins TRBV7-2 to TRBJ2-1, with 7 bases matching TRBD2. Trimming cost V 1 base and J 3 bases; bases outside gene matches: 3. This CDR3 is built from 15 residues. Germline V gives CDR1 SGHTA, CDR2 FQGNSA. CDR3 nucleotide sequence: TGTGCCAGCAGCTTAGTGGCGGGGGACTACAATGAGCAGTTCTTC. Residues: CASSLVAGDYNEQFF.

The chain links TRBV29-1 to TRBJ2-5; D is undetermined. The CDR3 contains 13 residues. The V end lost 4 bases, the J end lost 2 bases, and 11 bases lay between the germline ends. Germline CDR1 SQVTM, CDR2 ANQGSEA. CDR3: CSVAATTQETQYF. The CDR3 DNA is TGCAGCGTTGCTGCGACCACTCAAGAGACCCAGTACTTC.

The chain combines TRBV6-5 with TRBJ1-1; tentatively, D is TRBD1 (5 bases). The germline gives CDR1 MNHEY, CDR2 SVGAGI. The V gene lost 2 bases and the J gene lost 5 bases, with 15 bases spanning the gap. This CDR3 is built from 15 residues. As DNA, the CDR3 is TGTGCCAGCAGTTACGATCAGCAGGGTTGGACTGAAGCTTTCTTT. Its translation is CASSYDQQGWTEAFF.

This chain joins TRBV9 and TRBJ2-2; 8 bases agree with TRBD2. CDR3 length: 15 amino acids. V lost 0 bases to trimming and J lost 4 bases; unmatched junction nucleotides: 2. CDR1 is SGDLS, CDR2 YYNGEE, per germline. In DNA form, the CDR3 reads TGTGCCAGCAGCGTAGGACTAGCGCGCACCGGGGAGCTGTTTTTT. Its translation is CASSVGLARTGELFF.

The chain is built from TRBV5-4 and TRBJ2-7; 13 bases fit TRBD2. The ends lost 4 bases at V and 2 bases at J; junction bases unmatched: 3. Looked up from germline, CDR1 is SGHNT and CDR2 is YYREEE (reference sequence). CDR3 length equals 15 residues. The CDR3 loop reads CASSQGLAGPYEQYF. The DNA of the CDR3 is TGTGCCAGCAGCCAGGGACTAGCGGGACCCTACGAGCAGTACTTC.

V and J are TRBV5-1 and TRBJ1-1; D gene uncertain. Germline V gene sequence: CDR1 SGHRS, CDR2 YFSETQ. The CDR3 sequence is 15 residues long. V lost 4 bases and J lost 4, with 17 bases in between. CDR3: CASSLAYSVGTEAFF. The CDR3 region has the DNA TGCGCCAGCAGCCTCGCATATTCGGTCGGCACTGAAGCTTTCTTT.

V is TRBV15 and J is TRBJ2-7; D gene uncertain. This CDR3 contains 15 residues. Germline values: CDR1 LNHNV, CDR2 YYDKDF (reference sequence). V was cut by 0 bases and J by 0 bases, with 9 bases left in between. Here the CDR3 reads CATSRDFGSSYEQYF. The CDR3 nucleotides are TGTGCCACCAGCAGAGATTTCGGCAGCTCCTACGAGCAGTACTTC. Filled out from reference TRBV15 and TRBJ2-7, the complete variable domain reads DAMVIQNPRYQVTQFGKPVTLSCSQTLNHNVMYWYQQKSSQAPKLLFHYYDKDFNNEADTPDNFQSRRPNTSFCFLDIRSPGLGDTAMYLCATSRDFGSSYEQYFGPGTRLTVT.

The V and J genes are TRBV19 and TRBJ1-4; 8 bases align to TRBD1. Germline-derived CDR1 and CDR2 are LNHDA and SQIVND (reference sequence). J gave up 7 bases and V 7 bases, and 11 bases lay outside the gene matches. The CDR3 covers 15 residues. The CDR3: CASNPPGQGGEKLFF. For the CDR3, the DNA is TGTGCCAGTAATCCCCCCGGACAGGGCGGTGAAAAACTGTTTTTT.

The chain has TRBV19 and TRBJ1-2; 7 positions agree with TRBD1. Germline values: CDR1 LNHDA, CDR2 SQIVND (reference sequence). The CDR3 totals 15 residues. V trimming: 3 bases; J trimming: 2 bases; junction bases outside the gene matches: 6. The CDR3 DNA reads as TGTGCCAGTAGTATGGAAGGGGGCGCGAACTATGGCTACACCTTC. It specifies CASSMEGGANYGYTF.

This clone came up a few times. The chain links TRBV2 to TRBJ1-1, with 8 bases matching TRBD1. Trimming cost V 3 bases and J 5 bases; bases outside gene matches: 8. This CDR3 is built from 15 residues. Germline CDR1 and CDR2: SNHLY and FYNNEI. As DNA, the CDR3 is TGTGCCAGCAGTGACCCCGGACAGGGTGGAACTGAAGCTTTCTTT. It codes for CASSDPGQGGTEAFF.